In this sample, the clone carrying this T cell receptor (beta chain) turned up once. Germline CDR1 and CDR2: LNHDA and SQIVND (reference sequence). V lost 6 bases and J lost 0; bases outside the gene matches: 9. This CDR3 spans 17 amino acids. This entry belongs to a study of blood T cell repertoires in COVID-19. Study in general: Researchers got acute and convalescent COVID-19 samples from the United States, Italy and Spain. The cDNA or gDNA used as material had been derived from T cells, B-cell-depleted T cells, or PBMCs.

Methods used by the authors: How many nucleated cells were present was estimated from reference gene primer amplification. Some clones are missing from TCRdb's copy, which holds only in-frame ones; the method was immunoSEQ multiplex PCR. D and trimming were read from the DNA, whereas the V and J calls and clone size are those reported in that table. The data show under 150,000 clones, about 87% seen once. The chain links TRBV19 to TRBJ1-5; 9 bases map to TRBD1. Input material: peripheral blood. The sequence was obtained from a human donor in a cohort sampled during active COVID-19. CDR3 amino acids: CASSMDRGGYSNQPQHF. CDR3 nucleotide sequence: TGTGCCAGTAGCATGGACAGGGGCGGTTATAGCAATCAGCCCCAGCATTTT.